This entry lists 13 T cell receptor beta chains sequenced from one sample in a study of shared clonotypes between healthy human individuals. CD8 cells regarded as naive lacked CD45RO, were positively chosen for CCR7, and omitted terminally differentiated effector memory CD45RA+ cells. Data came from immunoSEQ multiplex PCR; TCRdb stores just in-frame clones and leaves some out. The table has about 1,900,000 clones, over 85% seen once; the top ten hold approximately 1.2%. Sequencing was performed on naive CD8+ T cells sorted from blood. The receptors stem from a man between 18 and 29 years old in good health.

The chain joins TRBV27 to TRBJ2-1, with TRBD2 as a possible D gene (5 bases). Germline CDR1 MNHEY, CDR2 SMNVEV (reference sequence). V was trimmed by 0 bases and J by 4 bases, leaving 13 bases between them. The CDR3 sequence is 16 residues long. The CDR3 sequence is CASSLSASPQYNEQFF. The CDR3 bases are TGTGCCAGCAGTTTATCGGCTAGCCCCCAATACAATGAGCAGTTCTTC.

This chain connects TRBV19 to TRBJ1-5, with 8 bases fitting TRBD1. The ends lost 9 bases at V and 2 bases at J; junction bases unmatched: 3. CDR3 length: 13 amino acids. Germline lookup yields CDR1 LNHDA and CDR2 SQIVND (reference sequence). DNA of the CDR3: TGTGCCAGCCAACAGGGGGGCAATCAGCCCCAGCATTTT. Residues: CASQQGGNQPQHF.

The chain couples TRBV9 to TRBJ2-1; D is undetermined. Germline-derived CDR1 and CDR2 are SGDLS and YYNGEE. CDR3 length equals 12 residues. Trimming cost V 0 bases and J 7 bases, with 5 bases left between them. DNA for the CDR3: TGTGCCAGCAGCGTAGAACAGAATGAGCAGTTCTTC. Translating it yields CASSVEQNEQFF. Based on the CDR3 plus reference TRBV9 and TRBJ2-1, the full variable domain is DSGVTQTPKHLITATGQRVTLRCSPRSGDLSVYWYQQSLDQGLQFLIQYYNGEERAKGNILERFSAQQFPDLHSELNLSSLELGDSALYFCASSVEQNEQFFGPGTRLTVL.

This chain links TRBV2 with TRBJ2-7; D is perhaps TRBD2 (5 bases). The CDR3 runs 16 residues. With 2 bases removed from V and 4 bases from J, the gap between germline ends came to 18 bases. The V gene's germline CDR1 is SNHLY and CDR2 FYNNEI. CDR3 amino acids: CASSEIGLAPEYEQYF. In DNA form, the CDR3 reads TGTGCCAGCAGTGAAATTGGTCTAGCTCCTGAGTACGAGCAGTACTTC.

This clone has just a few counts. V and J are TRBV11-2 and TRBJ2-7; 10 bases agree with TRBD2. V lost 2 bases and J lost 5; bases outside the gene matches: 3. The germline V gene has CDR1 SGHAT and CDR2 FQNNGV. The CDR3 has 14 residues. The CDR3 nucleotides are TGTGCCAGCAGCTTACTAGCGGGAGCCGACGAGCAGTACTTC. This encodes CASSLLAGADEQYF.

The rearrangement links TRBV7-8 to TRBJ2-5, with 9 bases aligning to TRBD1. Germline trimming cut 2 bases from V and 4 bases from J; bases unmatched to any gene: 5. CDR3 length: 15 residues. The V gene's germline CDR1 is SGHVS and CDR2 FQNEAQ. The CDR3 region has the DNA TGTGCCAGCAGCTTACTCACAGGGGGCCCAGAGACCCAGTACTTC. As protein: CASSLLTGGPETQYF.

V gene TRBV4-1 combines with J gene TRBJ2-7; D is ambiguous. Germline lookup yields CDR1 MGHRA and CDR2 YSYEKL. The CDR3 is 15 amino acids. Between the trimmed V and J ends, which lost 4 bases and 0 bases, there was a span of 13 bases. CDR3 sequence: CASSLRTESSYEQYF. The CDR3 DNA sequence: TGCGCCAGCAGCCTAAGGACGGAGAGCTCCTACGAGCAGTACTTC.

The V and J genes are TRBV5-1 and TRBJ1-1; TRBD1 matches 8 bases. Germline V CDR1 and CDR2: SGHRS, YFSETQ. V shed 0 bases and J 3 bases; nucleotides not matched to a gene: 4. There are 15 residues in the CDR3. The CDR3 sequence is CASSLVRGPYTEAFF. CDR3 in DNA: TGCGCCAGCAGCTTGGTCAGGGGGCCGTACACTGAAGCTTTCTTT.

The rearrangement links TRBV27 to TRBJ2-5, with TRBD1 identical over 8 bases. The CDR3 sequence is 16 residues long. V shed 0 bases and J 5 bases; nucleotides not matched to a gene: 8. Germline values: CDR1 MNHEY, CDR2 SMNVEV (reference sequence). The CDR3 region is CASSLSPDRGQETQYF. For the CDR3, the DNA is TGTGCCAGCAGTTTATCCCCCGACAGGGGCCAGGAGACCCAGTACTTC.

The V gene is TRBV6-6, the J gene TRBJ1-6; D is possibly TRBD1 (6 bases). Trimming cost V 6 bases and J 3 bases, with 15 bases left between them. The CDR3 sequence is 16 residues long. From germline, CDR1 is MNHNY and CDR2 SVGAGI (reference sequence). CDR3 in DNA: TGTGCCAGCAGACCCCCAGGGGACTTCTATAATTCACCCCTCCACTTT. Protein product: CASRPPGDFYNSPLHF.

On this clone: The germline gene is not matched at one end of the junction; a read error may be the cause. The V gene is TRBV7-7, the J gene TRBJ2-5, with 14 nucleotides matching TRBD2. The V gene's germline CDR1 is SSHAT and CDR2 FNYEAQ (reference sequence). The CDR3 loop spans 17 amino acids. The CDR3, as DNA: TGTGCTAGCAGCCCGGAGACTAGCGGGGGGGCCCGGGAGACCCAGTACTTC. Encoded protein: CASSPETSGGARETQYF.

The chain is built from TRBV7-2 and TRBJ2-7; no definite D call. The germline gives CDR1 SGHTA, CDR2 FQGNSA. The CDR3 runs 15 residues. V was pared by 4 bases and J by 3 bases, with 16 bases between. CDR3 DNA: TGTGCCAGCAGCTCGACCGGGCCAGATCTCTACGAGCAGTACTTC. As protein: CASSSTGPDLYEQYF. The variable domain in full, with the rest retrieved from reference TRBV7-2 and TRBJ2-7, is GAGVSQSPSNKVTEKGKDVELRCDPISGHTALYWYRQSLGQGLEFLIYFQGNSAPDKSGLPSDRFSAERTGGSVSTLTIQRTQQEDSAVYLCASSSTGPDLYEQYFGPGTRLTVT.

The chain links TRBV4-1 to TRBJ1-1; unclear D gene. Germline CDR1 MGHRA, CDR2 YSYEKL. This CDR3 is built from 16 residues. Trimming took 0 bases from V and 0 from J, leaving 11 bases between them. In nucleotides, the CDR3 is TGCGCCAGCAGCCAAGATGAGGCAGGCATGAACACTGAAGCTTTCTTT. This encodes CASSQDEAGMNTEAFF.